The TCR beta chain under discussion was sequenced for a study of T cell repertoires in MIS-A myocarditis. The assay was immunoSEQ multiplex PCR, and TCRdb's table has in-frame clones only and misses some. The sample consists of roughly 12,000 clones, about 83% of them appearing once. Trimming removed 5 bases at V and 0 bases at J, with 19 bases between. Germline-derived CDR1 and CDR2 are MNHNY and SVGAGI (reference sequence). The CDR3 extends over 18 amino acids. The material sequenced was right ventricle heart tissue obtained at autopsy. The origin of this receptor is a man aged 18-30 years with fulminant myocarditis from multisystem inflammatory syndrome in adults (MIS-A) after COVID-19. This chain uses TRBV6-6 with TRBJ1-4; D is unclear. CDR3 bases: TGTGCCAGCAGTCCGTATCTCCACTACAGAGCAACTAATGAAAAACTGTTTTTT. This encodes CASSPYLHYRATNEKLFF.